The present T cell receptor beta chain was sequenced within a study of cytomegalovirus exposure and HLA in healthy donors (dated by TCRdb to 2016 to 2017). Describing the broader study: According to an earlier analysis of around 600 of the donors, some 170 million T cells yielded 120 million or so unique TCR beta sequences and more than 250 Gb of sequence data. Roughly 300 gigabases of sequencing data and some 85 million unique TCR sequences were included in an early release covering around 650 HLA-typed donors. Among the roughly 390 genotyped donors, around 81% belonged to the genetic ancestry cluster associated with self-reported Caucasian donors. The study aimed to test whether signatures of past pathogen exposure could be identified by cataloging public T cell receptors. The T cell repertoires of 670 or so subjects were profiled by immunosequencing and related to cytomegalovirus serostatus. Besides the first cohort of more than 650 subjects, a separate validation cohort made up of 95 to 150 different subjects was used. High-throughput TCR immunosequencing, statistical association of individual TCRs with disease status, and machine learning were combined to predict cytomegalovirus infection status. To study patterns of TCR occurrence, a later analysis re-analyzed previously published TCR beta repertoires from 600 to 750 donors and added high-resolution HLA genotyping. Rather than drawing on any new phenotypic data, the later analysis identified candidate immune exposures from TCR beta sequences and the way those sequences occurred across donors. An earlier analysis of some 500 of the donors used high-throughput TCR beta sequencing to judge whether each TCR beta V gene segment behaved as functional or pseudogenic. Donor age, sex, ethnicity and CMV serostatus were collected together with the repertoire data. A later genetic analysis took genome-wide SNP genotypes for about three fifths of the 666 donors and used that subset as a discovery cohort. Every repertoire in the discovery cohort had been generated on one and the same sequencing platform. Class I and class II HLA loci were covered by the typing at four-digit resolution. Typing coverage differed by locus: A, B, C, DRB1 and DQB1 were typed in about 620-640 donors, DQA1 in 500 to 550, DPA1 in approximately 600, and DPB1 in 450 to 480. Because of strong linkage in the cohort, four to six DR-DQ haplotypes were treated as single units for association and clustering. Across around 400 genotyped donors of the cohort, an average of 235,054 unique TCR beta nucleotide sequences per donor were sequenced, and approximately 17% of those sequences were non-productive.

Preparation of the library involved the immunoSEQ multiplex PCR assay. The multiplex PCR relied on a mix of 60 forward primers for TCR Vbeta segments and 13 reverse primers for TCR Jbeta segments. The CDR3 region of rearranged TCR beta genes was amplified from genomic DNA by a multiplex PCR assay. Amplified TCR beta libraries were sequenced as 87-base-pair reads on the Illumina HiSeq System. For the original study's pipeline: A later analysis tallied roughly 76 million unique TCR beta chains across the 610 or so repertoires, and 10 million to 11 million of those chains were shared by two or more donors. To remove PCR and sequencing errors, raw reads were error-corrected and collapsed into unique sequences using a nearest-neighbor algorithm that merged closely related sequences. Alignment of CDR3 sequences to IMGT reference sequences was used to assign V, D and J gene segments. For a sequence to be retained, a match of at least six nucleotides to both a V gene segment and a J gene segment was required. A rearrangement was called productive if the CDR3 had no stop codons and remained in frame with V and J, and every other rearrangement was called non-productive. CDR3 was defined according to IMGT convention as the region running from the second conserved V-encoded cysteine to the conserved J-encoded phenylalanine. The earlier analysis of 500 to 650 of the donors excluded any sequence lacking an unambiguous match to a single V gene segment. An earlier analysis of 450 to 650 of the donors called V segments functional above 56.7% productive rearrangements and segregating when the between-donor standard deviation exceeded 5%. To diagnose cytomegalovirus status from the catalog of TCR beta chain sequences, a statistical classification framework was built. A later analysis assigned V and J genes by comparing TCR nucleotide sequences with IMGT/GENE-DB human TR gene sequences. The TCRdist pipeline was used in a later analysis to assign CDR3 sequences and most-parsimonious VDJ recombination scenarios. In a later analysis, each TCR beta chain was defined by its CDR3 amino acid sequence together with its V-gene family, and reads without a unique V-gene family were excluded. As a way to deal with suspected cross-contamination and a sequencing artifact, a later analysis dropped approximately 570 nucleotide sequences that were highly shared and had low generation probability. A later analysis calculated a clonal expansion index for each public chain from normalized within-repertoire ranks of inferred template counts. Generation probabilities in a later analysis came from a VDJ recombination model fitted to out-of-frame rearrangements, and those results were checked against IGoR. Hypergeometric tests were used in a later analysis to score TCR-TCR, TCR-HLA and TCR-CMV co-occurrence, with a repertoire-size bias correction applied to the TCR pairs. False discovery rates were estimated in a later analysis by permuting HLA or CMV assignments 20 times. In a later analysis, co-occurring TCRs were grouped using DBSCAN, with TCRdist sequence similarity added in when clustering inside HLA-allele-positive subsets. Repertoires with fewer than 30,000 or more than 120,000 public chains, plus five repertoires with anomalous nucleotide sharing, were excluded from co-occurrence clustering. The clones in this table, taken by TCRdb from immuneACCESS, are in-frame only. Not every clone is retained; where verified, under half of the shortfall comes from an unresolved V gene, and the cause of the rest is unknown. For V, J and clone size, that table is used; D and trimming come from the DNA. Within this sample are 150,000 or so clones, with about 83% of them counted one time only. The top ten clones comprise 13% of the sample.

The cohort consisted of 666 healthy bone marrow donors. Cohort members were all nominally healthy when sampled, although unrecorded immune exposures were likely present. The donor tested CMV seropositive and was one of the 289 seropositive cohort members. A peripheral blood sample was provided by each donor, and peripheral blood mononuclear cells were used for TCR beta sequencing. The Qiagen DNeasy Blood Extraction Kit was used to extract genomic DNA from the blood cell samples. The paper as a whole reports these results and caveats: In a later analysis, 16,951 TCR beta sequences were associated with specific HLA alleles at a false discovery rate of 0.05. Because the 87-base-pair reads could not distinguish some IMGT-functional V segments, including TRBV6-2 and TRBV6-3, those segments were excluded. A further reported finding was that TCR beta sequences accurately predicted the HLA-A and HLA-B alleles for most subjects in the first cohort. Because some donors lacked HLA typing at each locus, the association tests relied only on the typed subset. This cohort had only TCR beta chains sequenced, and the lack of alpha or paired-chain data limited which features could be detected. In a later analysis, the rate of TCR association differed among HLA loci, with DRB1 alleles having the most associated TCRs and HLA-C alleles having the fewest. Linkage disequilibrium might explain the correlated functional status among segregating V segments, but an unknown experimental factor could not be excluded. In a later genetic analysis, fewer N-insertions in productive TCRs were reported among donors in an Asian-associated ancestry cluster than the roughly 640-donor mean. The authors suggested that the approach could potentially be generalized to other disease states and immunological phenotypes. In vitro tests confirmed that a few of the cytomegalovirus-associated TCR beta chains recognize cytomegalovirus antigens. Assigning TCR associations to individual alleles was difficult when HLA alleles, especially DR and DQ, strongly co-occurred. An earlier analysis of several hundred of the donors showed that most TCR beta V segments appeared in productive rearrangements either about 90% or about 30% of the time, which broadly matched IMGT annotations. Cytomegalovirus status was reported to be diagnosed by the classifier with high specificity and sensitivity in both the original and validation cohorts. A later analysis reported that several top co-occurrence clusters appeared linked to parvovirus B19, influenza, CMV and Epstein-Barr virus. A cluster of highly shared sequence variants was judged likely to represent a technical artifact of the sequencing pipeline. Most TCR sequences were seen in very few donors, while some public TCRs were found in many individuals. Approximately 18 rarely observed V segments, including chromosome 9 orphons, were excluded from the earlier analysis of 550 to 700 of the donors because counts were too low. Presence/absence analyses assumed roughly uniform sequencing depth across donors, an assumption that may not hold. An association between a missense DCLRE1C variant and V-gene and J-gene trimming of TCR beta chains was found in a later genetic analysis and replicated in an independent cohort. Most CMV-associated TCR beta chains appeared to be HLA-restricted in a later analysis, and the HLA associations seemed to be driven largely by CMV exposure. A later analysis found that HLA-associated TCR beta chains were more clonally expanded and had lower generation probabilities than equally common non-associated chains. The study listed 150 to 200 TCR beta chains as associated with cytomegalovirus. Immune exposure information for the cohort was limited to CMV serostatus.

In the case of this clone: It lacks a known antigen. Base qualities were left out, and no much larger clone turns up one base away.

The CDR3 covers 14 residues, taking in both the cysteine and the phenylalanine. Only CDR3 DNA is held: 42 bases, read in frame from base 1. CDR1 and CDR2, per the germline V gene (reference sequence), are MNHEY and SMNVEV. At the junction V is shortened by 4 bases and J by 2 bases, with 9 bases in between. The rearrangement combines TRBV27 with TRBJ1-3, with the D gene call left open. The clonotype comes from a man in his forties in good health and CMV-seropositive. Sequencing was carried out using PBMCs. CDR3 reads: CASSSGWAGNTIYF. The sequence in DNA is TGTGCCAGCAGTTCGGGATGGGCTGGAAACACCATATATTTT.